Presented here are 29 T cell receptor beta chains from one specimen sequenced in a study of neurological immune-mediated disorders. Using its own MiXCR run on the 5' RACE reads, TCRdb lists one record per CDR3 protein. The sample has 20,000 or so distinct CDR3 sequences; over 8.5% are singletons. Material for sequencing was CD8+ T cells from blood. The origin of the receptors is a woman aged 45-60 years in good health.

This clonotype was observed at least ten times. V gene TRBV7-9 combines with J gene TRBJ2-1; 7 bases align to TRBD1. V shed 2 bases, J shed 3 bases, and the junction held 1 base outside the gene matches. The CDR3 extends over 14 amino acids. CDR1 SEHNR and CDR2 FQNEAQ come from the germline V gene (reference sequence). CDR3: CASSLWDSYNEQFF. In nucleotides, the CDR3 is TGTGCCAGCAGCTTATGGGACAGCTACAATGAGCAGTTCTTC.

In this sample, this clonotype turned up many times. The V and J genes are TRBV5-1 and TRBJ2-5; 8 bases match TRBD1. The CDR3 totals 15 residues. The V gene end was trimmed by 4 bases and the J gene end by 1 base; junction bases not matched to a gene: 6. The V gene's germline CDR1 is SGHRS and CDR2 YFSETQ. The chain's CDR3 is CASSPDRVGQETQYF. DNA for the CDR3: TGCGCCAGCAGCCCGGACAGGGTGGGCCAAGAGACCCAGTACTTC.

This clonotype occurred many times. V is TRBV29-1 and J is TRBJ2-3; TRBD2 aligns across 7 bases. The CDR3 is 13 amino acids. Germline V gene sequence: CDR1 SQVTM, CDR2 ANQGSEA. Trimming took 6 bases from V and 2 from J; bases not matched to a gene: 5. DNA for the CDR3: TGCAGCGTGGGGGGGGGTTACACAGATACGCAGTATTTT. Protein sequence: CSVGGGYTDTQYF.

This clonotype has at least ten counts. This chain links TRBV4-2 with TRBJ1-5; no reliable D call. Trimming left V 0 bases short and J 7 bases short, with 13 bases between. CDR1 is LGHNA and CDR2 is YNFKEQ in the germline V gene. CDR3 length: 15 amino acids. CDR3 region: CASSQDTGGRQPQHF. DNA for the CDR3: TGTGCCAGCAGCCAAGATACGGGAGGCCGGCAGCCCCAGCATTTT.

This clonotype was observed at least ten times. The chain has TRBV28 and TRBJ2-5, with 8 bases fitting TRBD2. J was trimmed by 1 base and V by 5 bases; bases with no gene match: 12. From germline, CDR1 is MDHEN and CDR2 SYDVKM. The CDR3 contains 17 residues. The CDR3 bases are TGTGCCAGCAGTCCCCCTCGCAGCGGGGGCCTCCAAGAGACCCAGTACTTC. Translation: CASSPPRSGGLQETQYF. Full variable domain (remainder filled in from reference TRBV28 and TRBJ2-5): DVKVTQSSRYLVKRTGEKVFLECVQDMDHENMFWYRQDPGLGLRLIYFSYDVKMKEKGDIPEGYSVSREKKERFSLILESASTNQTSMYLCASSPPRSGGLQETQYFGPGTRLLVL.

This clonotype was seen ten or more times. The rearrangement joins TRBV29-1 to TRBJ2-1, with 14 bases matching TRBD2. Germline V gene sequence: CDR1 SQVTM, CDR2 ANQGSEA. V lost 3 bases, J lost 4 bases, and 2 bases stayed unmatched. There are 15 residues in the CDR3. The CDR3 spells CSVDGLAGGYNEQFF. CDR3 nucleotides: TGCAGCGTTGATGGACTAGCGGGAGGTTACAATGAGCAGTTCTTC.

There are many counts of this clonotype. J is TRBJ2-7 and V is TRBV5-1, with TRBD1 matching 7 bases. The CDR3 is 17 residues long. The trim removed 1 base at V and 1 base at J, leaving 11 bases unmatched. Per the germline V gene, CDR1 is SGHRS and CDR2 is YFSETQ. CDR3 sequence: CASSLPGTESYSYEQYF. CDR3 in DNA: TGCGCCAGCAGCTTGCCCGGGACAGAAAGCTATTCCTACGAGCAGTACTTC.

Of note for this clonotype: One junction end disagrees with the germline gene, perhaps due to a read error. V usage is TRBV10-3 and J usage is TRBJ2-3; no reliable D call. The length of the CDR3 is 15 residues. The germline gives CDR1 ENHRY, CDR2 SYGVKD. The CDR3, as DNA: TGTGCCATCAGTGATCGGAATCCTAACACAGATACGCGGTATTTT. It translates to CAISDRNPNTDTRYF.

This clonotype occurred many times. The CDR3 protein is CASSLGRDPMGTEAFF. The DNA of the CDR3 is TGCGCCAGCAGCTTGGGTCGGGACCCCATGGGCACTGAAGCTTTCTTT. V is TRBV5-1 and J is TRBJ1-1; TRBD1 is a possible D gene (5 bases). This CDR3 is built from 16 residues. In germline, CDR1 is SGHRS, CDR2 YFSETQ. V shed 0 bases and J shed 4 bases, with 16 bases lying between them. Filled out from reference TRBV5-1 and TRBJ1-1, the complete variable domain reads KAGVTQTPRYLIKTRGQQVTLSCSPISGHRSVSWYQQTPGQGLQFLFEYFSETQRNKGNFPGRFSGRQFSNSRSEMNVSTLELGDSALYLCASSLGRDPMGTEAFFGQGTRLTVV.

CDR3 nucleotide sequence: TGCAGTGCTAGAGATGGCCAGGGCTCCTACAATGAGCAGTTCTTC. The encoded protein is CSARDGQGSYNEQFF. The chain is built from TRBV20-1 and TRBJ2-1, with a possible D match to TRBD1 (5 bases). The germline V and J ends were trimmed by 0 bases and 0 bases, with 9 bases remaining between them. In germline, CDR1 is DFQATT, CDR2 SNEGSKA (reference sequence). The CDR3 length is 15 residues.

The table lists this clonotype with many counts. The chain couples TRBV7-8 to TRBJ2-7; 9 bases agree with TRBD1. The CDR3 covers 15 residues. J lost 2 bases, V lost 4 bases, and 6 bases had no gene match. CDR1 and CDR2 (germline): SGHVS, FQNEAQ. CDR3 amino acids: CASSSWTGETYEQYF. CDR3 nucleotides: TGTGCCAGCAGCTCCTGGACAGGGGAGACCTACGAGCAGTACTTC.

This clonotype was recorded many times. This chain connects TRBV20-1 to TRBJ2-3, with 7 nucleotides matching TRBD2. Germline CDR1 is DFQATT and CDR2 is SNEGSKA (reference sequence). The CDR3 is 13 residues long. Germline trimming cut 7 bases from V and 1 base from J; bases unmatched to any gene: 5. The CDR3 DNA follows: TGCAGTGGTGCGGGGGACCGCACAGATACGCAGTATTTT. This codes for CSGAGDRTDTQYF.

This clonotype was detected ten times or more. This sequence joins TRBV3-1 and TRBJ2-7; a weak D match, TRBD2 (5 bases). V was clipped by 1 base and J by 1 base, with 11 bases between them. The germline CDR1 and CDR2 sequences are LGHDT and YNNKEL (reference sequence). This CDR3 is 15 amino acids long. The CDR3 here is CASSQVFGESYEQYF. DNA of the CDR3: TGTGCCAGCAGCCAAGTTTTCGGGGAGTCCTACGAGCAGTACTTC.

The table lists this clonotype with many counts. V and J are TRBV29-1 and TRBJ1-1; no firm D call. The CDR3 has 10 residues. The ends were cut back, 3 bases at V and 4 bases at J, with 3 bases in the middle. Germline lookup yields CDR1 SQVTM and CDR2 ANQGSEA. In DNA, the CDR3 is TGCAGCGTTGAGTTCACTGAAGCTTTCTTT. Translated: CSVEFTEAFF.

This clonotype was observed at least ten times. CDR3 DNA: TGTGCCAGCAATCAGCCCCAGCATTTT. Its translation: CASNQPQHF. The chain carries TRBV27 and TRBJ1-5; no clear D gene. Per the germline V gene, CDR1 is MNHEY and CDR2 is SMNVEV (reference sequence). This CDR3 region has 9 residues. V lost 7 bases and J lost 5, with 0 bases in between.

This clonotype occurred many times. The V and J genes are TRBV29-1 and TRBJ2-7, with 9 bases fitting TRBD1. The CDR3 runs 12 residues. Looked up from germline, CDR1 is SQVTM and CDR2 is ANQGSEA. Trimming took 6 bases from V and 6 from J; bases not matched to a gene: 6. In DNA, the CDR3 is TGCAGCGTAGCTGGACAGGGGTTCGAGCAGTACTTC. As protein: CSVAGQGFEQYF.

This clonotype has a count of ten or more. The rearrangement links TRBV4-1 to TRBJ2-7; no clear D. This CDR3 is 14 amino acids long. CDR1 is MGHRA, CDR2 YSYEKL, per germline. Trimming shortened V by 11 bases and J by 4 bases, and 21 bases separated the two germline ends. The CDR3: CAPIAGQAPYEQYF. In DNA, the CDR3 is TGCGCCCCTATCGCCGGGCAGGCCCCTTACGAGCAGTACTTC.

This clonotype was recorded at least ten times. The chain has TRBV29-1 and TRBJ2-3, with D maybe TRBD2 (7 bases). Trimming cost V 6 bases and J 0 bases, with 16 bases left between them. The CDR3 consists of 15 residues. Germline CDR1 is SQVTM and CDR2 is ANQGSEA. The CDR3: CSVPEGGHSTDTQYF. In DNA form, the CDR3 reads TGCAGCGTCCCTGAGGGGGGGCATAGCACAGATACGCAGTATTTT.

This chain joins TRBV11-2 and TRBJ2-3; 9 bases line up with TRBD2. Trimming at V came to 3 bases and at J to 9 bases, leaving 13 bases not matched to a gene. CDR3 length: 16 residues. Germline CDR1 SGHAT, CDR2 FQNNGV. The CDR3 region is CASSFPGGGAVRTQYF. The DNA of the CDR3 is TGTGCCAGCAGCTTTCCCGGCGGGGGGGCCGTACGAACGCAGTATTTT.

This clonotype appeared many times. The V and J genes are TRBV7-9 and TRBJ1-2; TRBD1 matches at 12 bases. Germline CDR1 SEHNR, CDR2 FQNEAQ (reference sequence). V trimming: 5 bases; J trimming: 7 bases; junction bases outside the gene matches: 11. The CDR3 sequence is 16 residues long. Written as DNA, the CDR3 is TGTGCCAGCAGCCAACCCCTCCGGGACAGGGGGCCTGGCTACACCTTC. Translation gives CASSQPLRDRGPGYTF.

This clonotype was recorded at least ten times. This chain links TRBV4-2 with TRBJ2-3, with 9 bases fitting TRBD1. Germline V gene sequence: CDR1 LGHNA, CDR2 YNFKEQ. Trimming removed 9 bases from V and 3 bases from J; junction bases left unmatched: 7. This CDR3 region has 14 residues. The CDR3 sequence is CASAETGGTDTQYF. The DNA for the CDR3 is TGTGCCAGTGCCGAGACAGGGGGGACAGATACGCAGTATTTT.

This clonotype was seen repeatedly, ten times or more. The chain uses TRBV9 and TRBJ1-3, with a possible D match to TRBD1 (5 bases). V lost 3 bases and J lost 0, with 10 bases in between. In germline, CDR1 is SGDLS, CDR2 YYNGEE. The CDR3 consists of 15 residues. CDR3 protein: CASSARGRSGNTIYF. CDR3 DNA: TGTGCCAGCAGCGCCCGGGGCCGCTCTGGAAACACCATATATTTT. Full variable domain (remainder filled in from reference TRBV9 and TRBJ1-3): DSGVTQTPKHLITATGQRVTLRCSPRSGDLSVYWYQQSLDQGLQFLIQYYNGEERAKGNILERFSAQQFPDLHSELNLSSLELGDSALYFCASSARGRSGNTIYFGEGSWLTVV.

At least ten counts were recorded for this clonotype. The chain is built from TRBV5-1 and TRBJ2-7; TRBD2 matches 8 bases. The CDR3 runs 14 residues. J lost 4 bases, V lost 7 bases, and 10 bases had no gene match. Germline assignment: CDR1 SGHRS and CDR2 YFSETQ. Here the CDR3 DNA reads TGCGCCAGCTCGGCGGGGGGTCAGTCGTACGAGCAGTACTTC. Its translation: CASSAGGQSYEQYF.

This clonotype was found many times. The V call is TRBV29-1, the J call TRBJ2-1, with 13 bases aligning to TRBD2. CDR1 and CDR2 from the germline V gene are SQVTM and ANQGSEA. J lost 7 bases, V lost 7 bases, and 22 bases had no gene match. There are 19 residues in the CDR3. CDR3 region: CSAGEGPSTSGGAENEQFF. CDR3 nucleotides: TGCAGCGCCGGGGAGGGGCCCAGTACTAGCGGGGGGGCGGAAAATGAGCAGTTCTTC.

In this sample, this clonotype turned up many times. The chain recombines TRBV9 with TRBJ2-2; 7 bases are a match to TRBD2. The junction had 6 bases not matched to a gene; V was cut back by 3 bases and J by 4 bases. In germline, CDR1 is SGDLS, CDR2 YYNGEE. This CDR3 comprises 15 residues. CDR3: CASSAGLERTGELFF. DNA for the CDR3: TGTGCCAGCAGCGCCGGACTAGAGCGCACCGGGGAGCTGTTTTTT.

This clonotype was seen only a few times. The V call is TRBV10-3, the J call TRBJ2-1; no clear D. This CDR3 contains 15 residues. Germline loops: CDR1 ENHRY, CDR2 SYGVKD. V lost 3 bases and J lost 3, with 12 bases in between. The CDR3 reads CAISDTDDFYNEQFF. The CDR3 DNA is TGTGCCATCAGTGACACGGATGACTTCTACAATGAGCAGTTCTTC.

This clonotype was counted ten times or more. This chain connects TRBV28 to TRBJ2-3; no reliable D call. With 2 bases removed from V and 4 bases from J, the gap between germline ends came to 7 bases. The CDR3 contains 13 residues. CDR1 and CDR2 from the germline V gene are MDHEN and SYDVKM. CDR3 in amino acids: CASSLVGPDTQYF. As DNA, the CDR3 is TGTGCCAGCAGTTTAGTAGGGCCAGATACGCAGTATTTT.

The V and J genes are TRBV5-1 and TRBJ2-2, with D unclear. Germline V gene lookup returns CDR1 SGHRS and CDR2 YFSETQ. This CDR3 is built from 13 residues. V gave up 1 base and J gave up 3 bases, with 4 bases separating them. The CDR3 DNA follows: TGCGCCAGCAGCTTGATTGACACCGGGGAGCTGTTTTTT. It yields the protein CASSLIDTGELFF. Full variable domain (missing parts from reference TRBV5-1 and TRBJ2-2): KAGVTQTPRYLIKTRGQQVTLSCSPISGHRSVSWYQQTPGQGLQFLFEYFSETQRNKGNFPGRFSGRQFSNSRSEMNVSTLELGDSALYLCASSLIDTGELFFGEGSRLTVL.

This clonotype was recorded many times. This chain uses TRBV20-1 with TRBJ2-2; the D gene is possibly TRBD1 (6 bases). The CDR3 has 16 amino acids. Germline V gene lookup returns CDR1 DFQATT and CDR2 SNEGSKA (reference sequence). Trimming stripped 6 bases from V and 3 bases from J, with 20 bases between. The CDR3 spells CSAYDPQGLDTGELFF. In DNA form, the CDR3 reads TGCAGTGCCTACGACCCACAGGGTTTAGACACCGGGGAGCTGTTTTTT.